This is a list of T cell receptor beta chains from one sample in a study of identical twins. TCRdb independently ran MiXCR on the 5' RACE reads; one entry per CDR3 protein. The profile shows fewer than 900,000 distinct CDR3 sequences, roughly 20% of them singletons. The same sample was also studied in work on T cells expressing NK-cell markers.

Sequences were obtained from PBMCs. The receptors were gathered from a woman between 18 and 29 years old in good health. The CDR3 runs from the conserved cysteine through the conserved F or W. D genes are given only for firm matches. The size of a clone is reported for some rows only, either as once, few or many, or as a class for expanded clones.

J gene	clone size	V gene	D gene	CDR3 protein	CDR3 DNA
TRBJ1-5	NA	TRBV12-3/TRBV12-4	NA	CASIKGRPNNQPQHF	TGTGCCAGCATCAAGGGTCGGCCTAACAATCAGCCCCAGCATTTT
TRBJ2-1	NA	TRBV5-1	NA	CASSLVQQGFNEQFF	TGCGCCAGCAGCTTGGTTCAGCAGGGGTTCAATGAGCAGTTCTTC
TRBJ2-7	NA	TRBV10-3	TRBD2	CAISSSGTNSYEQYF	TGTGCCATCAGTTCGTCCGGGACTAACTCCTACGAGCAGTACTTC
TRBJ2-3	many	TRBV20-1	NA	CSAGGGRLINTDTQYF	TGCAGTGCTGGAGGCGGCCGACTGATTAACACAGATACGCAGTATTTT
TRBJ2-1	few	TRBV3-1	TRBD1	CASSQTGQGINEQFF	TGTGCCAGCAGTCAGACGGGACAGGGCATCAATGAGCAGTTCTTC
TRBJ2-5	few	TRBV20-1	NA	CSVEGRVQETQYF	TGCAGTGTGGAGGGCCGAGTCCAAGAGACCCAGTACTTC
TRBJ2-7	NA	TRBV20-1	NA	CSALPGAVQRSSYEQYF	TGCAGTGCTCTCCCCGGGGCAGTCCAAAGGAGCTCCTACGAGCAGTACTTC
TRBJ2-1	few	TRBV9	TRBD2	CASGGLSYNEQFF	TGTGCCAGCGGGGGACTATCCTACAATGAGCAGTTCTTC
TRBJ2-7	NA	TRBV7-2	TRBD1	CASSPSTGGYEQYF	TGTGCCAGCAGCCCCTCGACAGGGGGCTACGAGCAGTACTTC
TRBJ2-7	NA	TRBV15	NA	CATSGGTRSYEQYF	TGTGCCACCAGCGGGGGAACCCGGTCCTACGAGCAGTACTTC
TRBJ2-1	NA	TRBV6-5	TRBD2	CASSYRGGSSYNEQFF	TGTGCCAGCAGTTATCGGGGGGGGAGCTCCTACAATGAGCAGTTCTTC
TRBJ2-1	NA	TRBV7-8	TRBD1	CASSEDRVYEQFF	TGTGCCAGCAGCGAAGACAGGGTTTATGAGCAGTTCTTC
TRBJ1-4	NA	TRBV12-3/TRBV12-4	TRBD1	CASSPDRVKLFNEKLFF	TGTGCCAGCAGCCCGGACAGGGTGAAACTTTTCAATGAAAAACTGTTTTTT
TRBJ2-5	NA	TRBV7-9	TRBD1	CASSWDSYQETQYF	TGTGCCAGCAGCTGGGACAGTTATCAAGAGACCCAGTACTTC
TRBJ2-5	few	TRBV5-1	TRBD1	CASSLPEAGGETQYF	TGCGCCAGCAGCTTGCCCGAGGCAGGGGGAGAGACCCAGTACTTC
TRBJ2-7	many	TRBV5-8	NA	CASSTESYEQYF	TGTGCCAGCAGCACCGAGAGCTACGAGCAGTACTTC
TRBJ2-3	few	TRBV15	NA	CATSRGSGIVRTDTQYF	TGTGCCACCAGCAGAGGTTCGGGTATCGTGCGCACAGATACGCAGTATTTT
TRBJ1-2	few	TRBV5-1	NA	CASSSSTPNYGYTF	TGCGCCAGCAGCTCGAGTACCCCGAACTATGGCTACACCTTC
TRBJ2-3	NA	TRBV2	TRBD2	CATGLAGATDTQYF	TGTGCCACTGGACTAGCGGGGGCCACAGATACGCAGTATTTT
TRBJ2-5	NA	TRBV28	NA	CASSSLASLETQYF	TGTGCCAGCAGTTCCCTAGCCTCTCTGGAGACCCAGTACTTC
TRBJ2-5	NA	TRBV7-8	NA	CASSSLAYLQETQYF	TGTGCCAGCAGCTCCCTAGCGTACCTTCAAGAGACCCAGTACTTC
TRBJ2-5	NA	TRBV20-1	TRBD1	CSASPGQGRRETQYF	TGCAGTGCGAGCCCCGGACAGGGCCGCAGAGAGACCCAGTACTTC
TRBJ2-2	few	TRBV12-3/TRBV12-4	NA	CASSQSRVTGELFF	TGTGCCAGCAGCCAATCCAGGGTTACCGGGGAGCTGTTTTTT
TRBJ1-6	few	TRBV4-3	TRBD1	CASSQEGPGGLSPLHF	TGCGCCAGCAGCCAAGAGGGGCCAGGGGGCCTGTCACCCCTCCACTTT
TRBJ1-5	NA	TRBV7-9	NA	CASGKGVMGNQPQHF	TGTGCCAGCGGGAAAGGGGTTATGGGCAATCAGCCCCAGCATTTT
TRBJ2-7	few	TRBV7-2	NA	CASSLAGHLYYEQYF	TGTGCCAGCAGCTTAGCCGGACACCTGTACTACGAGCAGTACTTC
TRBJ2-7	few	TRBV5-1	NA	CASKNDQGYEQYF	TGCGCCAGCAAGAATGACCAGGGCTACGAGCAGTACTTC
TRBJ2-6	few	TRBV6-1	NA	CASRMASGANVLTF	TGTGCCAGCCGGATGGCCTCTGGGGCCAACGTCCTGACTTTC
TRBJ2-5	NA	TRBV20-1	NA	CSAREDSLRGETQYF	TGCAGTGCTAGAGAGGACAGCCTCCGGGGAGAGACCCAGTACTTC
TRBJ1-1	NA	TRBV29-1	NA	CSVSRSHEAFF	TGCAGCGTCTCCAGGAGCCACGAAGCTTTCTTT
TRBJ2-2	NA	TRBV7-7	NA	CASSQGPPSGTGELFF	TGTGCTAGCAGCCAAGGGCCCCCCTCGGGCACCGGGGAGCTGTTTTTT
TRBJ1-2	few	TRBV29-1	NA	CSVARQDSYWVYGYTF	TGCAGCGTCGCCCGACAGGACTCATACTGGGTCTATGGCTACACCTTC
TRBJ2-1	NA	TRBV6-2/TRBV6-3	TRBD2	CASMSVPGLAISSSYNEQFF	TGTGCCAGCATGTCCGTCCCGGGACTAGCTATTTCTAGCTCCTACAATGAGCAGTTCTTC
TRBJ1-2	few	TRBV5-6	TRBD1	CASSFTSGTDYGYTF	TGTGCCAGCAGCTTCACGAGCGGGACAGACTATGGCTACACCTTC
TRBJ2-1	NA	TRBV9	TRBD2	CASSANSGSSYNEQFF	TGTGCCAGCAGCGCAAATAGCGGGAGCTCCTACAATGAGCAGTTCTTC
TRBJ2-3	NA	TRBV10-2	NA	CASQVLGMTSWGDTQYF	TGCGCCAGCCAAGTGCTCGGGATGACTTCCTGGGGAGATACGCAGTATTTT
TRBJ2-2	NA	TRBV13	NA	CASSLALRLDTGELFF	TGTGCCAGCAGCTTAGCCCTTCGACTAGACACCGGGGAGCTGTTTTTT
TRBJ2-7	NA	TRBV6-5	NA	CAIRDTAYEQYF	TGTGCCATTCGGGACACCGCCTACGAGCAGTACTTC
TRBJ2-1	NA	TRBV5-1	NA	CASSLGPDRGYNEQFF	TGCGCCAGCAGCTTGGGACCAGATAGGGGCTACAATGAGCAGTTCTTC
TRBJ2-2	few	TRBV20-1	TRBD2	CSARTSNINGELFF	TGCAGTGCCCGGACTAGCAATATTAACGGGGAGCTGTTTTTT
TRBJ2-3	few	TRBV9	TRBD2	CASTPNLAGGWDTQYF	TGTGCCAGCACCCCCAACTTAGCGGGGGGTTGGGATACGCAGTATTTT